This entry lists 25 T cell receptor beta chains sequenced from one sample in a study of T cells in Graves' hyperthyroidism and ophthalmopathy. Amplification of TCR beta CDR3 regions used RNA as the template. With the HTBI primer set, the TCR CDR3 went through a first round of RT-PCR. Using its own MiXCR run on the multiplex PCR reads, TCRdb lists one record per CDR3 protein. The repertoire holds hundreds of thousands of distinct CDR3 sequences, around 22% seen once, with over 55% in the top ten. The sequenced material came from blood. The receptor set was obtained from a man younger than 40 with Graves' ophthalmopathy.

The chain uses TRBV30 and TRBJ2-4; D possibly corresponds to TRBD2 (6 bases). From germline, CDR1 is GTSNPN and CDR2 SVGIG (reference sequence). CDR3 length: 15 amino acids. V was clipped by 8 bases and J by 8 bases, with 25 bases between them. CDR3 nucleotides: TGTGCCGGGCGGCGATTAATCGGGACTTCCTACATTCAGTACTTC. Translation gives CAGRRLIGTSYIQYF. The full variable domain, rest sourced from reference TRBV30 and TRBJ2-4, is SQTIHQWPATLVQPVGSPLSLECTVEGTSNPNLYWYRQAAGRGLQLLFYSVGIGQISSEVPQNLSASRPQDRQFILSSKKLLLSDSGFYLCAGRRLIGTSYIQYFGAGTRLSVL.

The genes are TRBV11-2 and TRBJ2-1, with TRBD2 matching 10 bases. This CDR3 contains 17 residues. V was clipped by 1 base and J by 4 bases; unmatched bases: 7. CDR1 is SGHAT and CDR2 is FQNNGV in the germline V gene. CDR3 nucleotides: TGTGCCAGCAGCTTAGGGCTAGCGGGGGATCCTTACAATGAGCAGTTCTTC. Amino acid sequence: CASSLGLAGDPYNEQFF.

At least ten counts were recorded for this clonotype. The V and J genes are TRBV20-1 and TRBJ1-1; a possible D gene is TRBD1 (5 bases). Germline V gene lookup returns CDR1 DFQATT and CDR2 SNEGSKA (reference sequence). The CDR3 loop spans 15 amino acids. V was pared by 2 bases and J by 6 bases, with 19 bases between. Written as DNA, the CDR3 is TGCAGTGCTAGACACCAAGACGGCCGAGGGGCTGAAGCTTTCTTT. Protein: CSARHQDGRGAEAFF.

The genes are TRBV5-1 and TRBJ2-4; tentative D call: TRBD1 (5 bases). Looked up from germline, CDR1 is SGHRS and CDR2 is YFSETQ. Trimming took 0 bases from V and 2 from J, leaving 9 bases between them. The CDR3 extends over 15 amino acids. CDR3 sequence (DNA): TGCGCCAGCAGCTTGGCCAGGGTTTCCAAAAACATTCAGTACTTC. It specifies CASSLARVSKNIQYF. The full variable domain, in which reference TRBV5-1 and TRBJ2-4 provide the parts outside the CDR3, is KAGVTQTPRYLIKTRGQQVTLSCSPISGHRSVSWYQQTPGQGLQFLFEYFSETQRNKGNFPGRFSGRQFSNSRSEMNVSTLELGDSALYLCASSLARVSKNIQYFGAGTRLSVL.

This clonotype was recorded many times. The chain joins TRBV28 to TRBJ2-1; 7 bases align to TRBD1. The CDR3 runs 13 residues. The ends lost 8 bases at V and 12 bases at J; junction bases unmatched: 13. Germline values: CDR1 MDHEN, CDR2 SYDVKM. This CDR3 reads CASGDSRKWAQFF. The CDR3 nucleotides are TGTGCCAGCGGGGACAGTCGCAAATGGGCGCAGTTCTTC.

The chain has TRBV24-1 and TRBJ2-7; D tentatively fits TRBD1 or TRBD2 (5 bases each). From germline, CDR1 is KGHDR and CDR2 SFDVKD. The CDR3 consists of 15 residues. Trimming removed 5 bases at V and 0 bases at J, with 13 bases between. In DNA, the CDR3 is TGTGCCACCAGTGGAGGGGACCTACTCTCCTACGAGCAGTACTTC. This codes for CATSGGDLLSYEQYF.

In this sample, this clonotype turned up a few times. This chain uses TRBV10-3 with TRBJ2-3, with 8 bases that match TRBD2. The germline CDR1 and CDR2 sequences are ENHRY and SYGVKD. The CDR3 sequence is 15 residues long. Trimming at V came to 4 bases and at J to 1 base, leaving 4 bases not matched to a gene. The DNA for the CDR3 is TGTGCCATCAGTGGAGCGGGAGCCCGCACAGATACGCAGTATTTT. It yields the protein CAISGAGARTDTQYF.

This clonotype has more than one count but fewer than ten. Here the CDR3 DNA reads TGTGCCAGCAGTTACCAGTGGGGAGAGACCCAGTACTTC. Amino acids: CASSYQWGETQYF. The chain employs TRBV6-6 and TRBJ2-5; no definite D call. V lost 2 bases, J lost 4 bases, and 8 bases lay in between. The CDR3 has 13 amino acids. The germline V gene encodes CDR1 MNHNY and CDR2 SVGAGI (reference sequence).

This clonotype came up many times. The gene calls are TRBV11-2 and TRBJ1-1; 9 bases are shared with TRBD1. The V segment lost 1 base and the J segment 9 bases; nucleotides outside the gene matches: 9. Germline V gene sequence: CDR1 SGHAT, CDR2 FQNNGV. The CDR3 totals 15 residues. CDR3 DNA sequence: TGTGCCAGCAGCTTAGCGGACAGGGGAGTAAACCAAGCTTTCTTT. Translation gives CASSLADRGVNQAFF.

This clonotype was counted ten times or more. This chain connects TRBV28 to TRBJ2-1; 8 nucleotides align to TRBD2. CDR1 MDHEN and CDR2 SYDVKM come from the germline V gene. Losses at the gene ends were 7 bases for V and 6 bases for J; bases not matched to a gene: 11. CDR3 size: 15 residues. CDR3: CASTGGGTSRNEQFF. The CDR3, as DNA: TGTGCCAGCACGGGTGGTGGGACTAGTCGCAATGAGCAGTTCTTC.

A word on this clonotype: A single base separates this from a much larger clone, so it may be a read error. The chain couples TRBV29-1 to TRBJ2-7; D gene ambiguous. The CDR3 length is 13 residues. Germline assignment: CDR1 SQVTM and CDR2 ANQGSEA. The germline V and J ends were trimmed by 4 bases and 4 bases, with 14 bases remaining between them. Here the CDR3 reads CSVGPWVGYEQYF. The CDR3 DNA follows: TGCAGCGTTGGTCCATGGGTCGGGTACGAGCAGTACTTC.

The rearrangement uses TRBV4-1 and TRBJ2-5, with D possibly being TRBD2 (5 bases). Germline-derived CDR1 and CDR2 are MGHRA and YSYEKL. Trimming pared 1 base from V and 5 bases from J, leaving 14 bases between. CDR3 length: 15 amino acids. Here the CDR3 reads CASSQGGGYQETQYF. CDR3 nucleotides: TGCGCCAGCAGCCAAGGTGGAGGATATCAGGAGACCCAGTACTTC.

The rearrangement links TRBV24-1 to TRBJ2-2; D might be TRBD2 (5 bases). CDR3 length equals 13 residues. The germline CDR1 and CDR2 sequences are KGHDR and SFDVKD. The V end lost 9 bases, the J end lost 6 bases, and 13 bases lay between the germline ends. CDR3 in DNA: TGTGCCACCGAATTAGAGGGTTCCGGGGAGCTGTTTTTT. Translation: CATELEGSGELFF.

The genes are TRBV7-3 and TRBJ2-7, with D uncertain. In germline, CDR1 is SGHTA, CDR2 FQGTGA. The CDR3 consists of 11 residues. V lost 6 bases to trimming and J lost 3 bases, with 6 bases between them. The CDR3, as DNA: TGTGCCAGCAGAGGAGACTACGAGCAGTACTTC. Translating gives CASRGDYEQYF. Supplemented by reference TRBV7-3 and TRBJ2-7, the full variable domain reads GAGVSQTPSNKVTEKGKYVELRCDPISGHTALYWYRQSLGQGPEFLIYFQGTGAADDSGLPNDRFFAVRPEGSVSTLKIQRTERGDSAVYLCASRGDYEQYFGPGTRLTVT.

This clonotype was observed many times. The CDR3 sequence is CASSLIAGFQETQYF. The CDR3 DNA sequence: TGTGCCAGCAGCTTAATCGCAGGGTTCCAGGAGACCCAGTACTTC. J is TRBJ2-5 and V is TRBV11-2; D is possibly TRBD1 (5 bases). This CDR3 has 15 amino acids. Germline V CDR1 and CDR2: SGHAT, FQNNGV. The V end lost 2 bases, the J end lost 5 bases, and 15 bases lay between the germline ends.

V and J are TRBV12-3 or TRBV12-4 and TRBJ1-1, with D possibly TRBD1 on 6 matching bases. There are 15 residues in the CDR3. Trimming took 7 bases from V and 0 from J, leaving 15 bases between them. CDR3 nucleotides: TGTGCCAGCACCATTCCGGGGGGCATGAACACTGAAGCTTTCTTT. This gives the protein CASTIPGGMNTEAFF.

In its sample, this clonotype was seen a few times. The gene calls are TRBV12-3 or TRBV12-4 and TRBJ2-6, with a possible D match to TRBD1 (6 bases). The V end lost 3 bases, the J end lost 0 bases, and 9 bases lay between the germline ends. The CDR3 totals 16 residues. CDR3 sequence reads: CASSFEGGSGANVLTF. Here the CDR3 DNA reads TGTGCCAGCAGTTTCGAAGGGGGCTCTGGGGCCAACGTCCTGACTTTC.

Comment on this clonotype: Just one base apart from a much larger clone, this may be a read error. The V gene is TRBV28, the J gene TRBJ2-7; D is unresolved. The CDR3 has 13 amino acids. Germline CDR1 reads MDHEN; CDR2 reads SYDVKM. CDR3 region: CASSLPEHYAQYF. In DNA form, the CDR3 reads TGTGCCAGCAGTTTACCAGAACACTACGCGCAGTACTTC.

This rearrangement joins TRBV7-2 to TRBJ1-4; D is unclear. V lost 5 bases, J lost 0 bases, and 10 bases lay in between. Per germline, CDR1 SGHTA and CDR2 FQGNSA. This CDR3 has 15 residues. The CDR3 bases are TGTGCCAGCAGCCTCGAAGGTGCAACTAATGAAAAACTGTTTTTT. The encoded protein is CASSLEGATNEKLFF.

The chain uses TRBV29-1 and TRBJ2-5; D may be TRBD1 (5 bases). The ends were cut back, 3 bases at V and 7 bases at J, with 15 bases in the middle. The CDR3 runs 13 residues. CDR1 is SQVTM, CDR2 ANQGSEA, per germline. In nucleotides, the CDR3 is TGCAGCGTTGAGCCGGACACGACGGGGACCCAGTACTTC. Encoded protein: CSVEPDTTGTQYF.

This clonotype was seen more than once but under ten times. The rearrangement uses TRBV7-9 and TRBJ2-1, with 7 bases lining up with TRBD2. J gave up 2 bases and V 5 bases, and 6 bases lay outside the gene matches. The CDR3 runs 15 residues. Germline V gives CDR1 SEHNR, CDR2 FQNEAQ (reference sequence). The CDR3 sequence is CASSPPGLTYNEQFF. As DNA, the CDR3 is TGTGCCAGCAGCCCCCCGGGACTAACCTACAATGAGCAGTTCTTC.

There are a few counts of this clonotype. The V gene is TRBV7-9, the J gene TRBJ2-5; no firm D call. V dropped 8 bases and J dropped 3 bases, with 13 bases sitting between them. Germline V lookup: CDR1 SEHNR, CDR2 FQNEAQ (reference sequence). The CDR3 totals 13 residues. CDR3 DNA: TGTGCCAGCCTGAGAGTAGGAGAAGAGACCCAGTACTTC. Translating it yields CASLRVGEETQYF.

At least ten counts were recorded for this clonotype. The chain uses TRBV28 and TRBJ2-7; D might be TRBD2 (5 bases). V was clipped by 2 bases and J by 6 bases, with 11 bases between them. The CDR3 loop spans 13 amino acids. Germline V CDR1 and CDR2: MDHEN, SYDVKM. The CDR3 coding sequence is TGTGCCAGCAGTTTAGGTTCGCGGGTCGAGCAGTACTTC. Protein product: CASSLGSRVEQYF.

The V gene is TRBV7-9, the J gene TRBJ2-3; D is undetermined. Per germline, CDR1 SEHNR and CDR2 FQNEAQ (reference sequence). With 7 bases removed from V and 2 bases from J, the gap between germline ends came to 7 bases. This CDR3 comprises 12 residues. The DNA of the CDR3 is TGTGCCAGCACCCCAAACACAGATACGCAGTATTTT. It translates to CASTPNTDTQYF.

The rearrangement links TRBV7-9 to TRBJ2-7; 8 nucleotides align to TRBD1. There are 16 residues in the CDR3. Per the germline V gene, CDR1 is SEHNR and CDR2 is FQNEAQ (reference sequence). V lost 5 bases to trimming and J lost 8 bases; unmatched junction nucleotides: 17. CDR3 nucleotides: TGTGCCAGCAGCGATTACCGGGACAGGCCCCCCCGGAAGCAGTACTTC. Its translation: CASSDYRDRPPRKQYF.